This T cell receptor (beta chain) was identified in a study of blood T cell repertoires in COVID-19 (dated by TCRdb to 2018 to 2020). Describing the broader study: Collaborator samples came from the United States, Italy and Spain and covered acute and convalescent phases of COVID-19. The material from the prospective study consisted of cDNA or gDNA derived from T cells, B-cell-depleted T cells, or PBMCs. Deeply sampled blood TCRbeta repertoires from subjects exposed to, actively infected with, or recovered from COVID-19 were included in the dataset. A freely available public database, intended as a resource for researchers studying the immune response to SARS-CoV-2, is where the repertoires were released. The samples were drawn from two sources: the first 160 participants of the ongoing ImmuneRACE study, and 1,000 to 1,500 subjects contributed by 6 global collaborators. Nearly every sample came with metadata listing a de-identified subject ID, COVID-19 status, age in years and sex. Where available, HLA class I and class II types were taken from metadata supplied by the sample provider and were not determined by assay-based typing. Study-level results and caveats: The quantity of clinical and demographic metadata differed by source and by participant and was supplied without curation.

At one collaborating source in Seattle, patients were enrolled during active infection and were followed longitudinally through the course of disease. The collaborating institutions used their own protocols to collect whole blood in K2EDTA tubes. For TCRbeta analysis, collaborator samples were shipped as frozen whole blood, as isolated PBMCs, or as DNA extracted from either sample type. From the cysteine up to the phenylalanine, the CDR3 has a length of 12 residues. Of all the DNA, just the CDR3 is kept, 36 bases in frame from base 1. The germline ends are 5 bases apart after V is trimmed by 3 bases and J by 5 bases. This clone is a singleton in its sample. Which antigen it targets is not known. Within one base of it there is no much larger clone, and no base qualities were kept. TCRbeta CDR3 regions were amplified from genomic DNA using the immunoSEQ Assay, a bias-controlled multiplex PCR. For the original study's pipeline: The number of nucleated cells in each sample was estimated by amplification of reference gene primers within the assay. To quantify the absolute abundance of each unique TCRbeta CDR3 rearrangement, sequence reads were collapsed and filtered. Productive Simpson clonality was computed per sample as the square root of Simpson's diversity index over productive rearrangements. As stored in TCRdb, this immuneACCESS dataset retains in-frame rearrangements with V and J assigned. A fraction of the clones does not appear; measured against another copy, unresolved V genes explain less than half of the discrepancy, and the remainder lacks a known reason. Clonal size and the V and J genes are those of that table, whereas D and trimming came from the DNA. Within this sample are under 200,000 clones, with roughly 80% of them counted one time only. The ten largest clonotypes hold roughly 15% of the sample.

The clonotype comes from a woman in her 70s with COVID-19, enrolled during active disease. Recombination linked TRBV12-3 or TRBV12-4 to TRBJ1-5; no D gene is confidently identified. The material sequenced was peripheral blood. The DNA reads as follows: TGTGCCAGCAGTTTTCAGTATCAGCCCCAGCATTTT. Its protein reads: CASSFQYQPQHF.